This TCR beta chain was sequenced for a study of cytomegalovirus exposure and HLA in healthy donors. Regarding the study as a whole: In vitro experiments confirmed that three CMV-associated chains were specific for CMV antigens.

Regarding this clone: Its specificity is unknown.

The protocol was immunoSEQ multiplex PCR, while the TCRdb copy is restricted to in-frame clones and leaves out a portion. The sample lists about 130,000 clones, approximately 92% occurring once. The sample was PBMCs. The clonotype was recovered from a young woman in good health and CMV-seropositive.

The CDR3 DNA reads TGTGCCAGCAGCGGGCCCTACACCGGGGAGCTGTTTTTT. This translates into CASSGPYTGELFF. This rearrangement joins TRBV9 to TRBJ2-2; the D is unclear. Trimming left V 3 bases short and J 3 bases short, with 6 bases between. CDR3 length equals 13 residues. The germline V gene has CDR1 SGDLS and CDR2 YYNGEE.